One T cell receptor (beta chain) is described in this entry. Antigen: not known. A much larger clone sits a single nucleotide away, making a read error possible. Through a sample-barcoded 5' primer and a J-beta primer mix, a second PCR was run for 7 to 11 cycles. Tags on each cDNA molecule came from a template-switch adaptor with 12 random nucleotides. TCRdb passed the 5' RACE reads through MiXCR, listing each CDR3 protein once. The data show 780,000 or so distinct CDR3 sequences, roughly three fifths seen once. These data belong to a study of blood T cells in healthy people across ages. Findings and limits, study-wide: Roughly linear declines in TCR beta diversity per million T cells occurred with age. It was found that TCR beta diversity correlated strongly with the percentage of naive T cells.

The sample was blood. The source is a man aged 40-49 years in good health.

This chain's CDR3 is CASSFWGNEQFF. The CDR3 DNA reads as TGTGCCAGCAGTTTTTGGGGGAATGAGCAGTTCTTC. The chain employs TRBV6-2 or TRBV6-3 and TRBJ2-1; possibly TRBD1 or TRBD2 for D (5 bases each). With 4 bases removed from V and 7 bases from J, the gap between germline ends came to 8 bases. The CDR3 extends over 12 amino acids. Germline CDR1 and CDR2: MNHEY and SVGEGT.